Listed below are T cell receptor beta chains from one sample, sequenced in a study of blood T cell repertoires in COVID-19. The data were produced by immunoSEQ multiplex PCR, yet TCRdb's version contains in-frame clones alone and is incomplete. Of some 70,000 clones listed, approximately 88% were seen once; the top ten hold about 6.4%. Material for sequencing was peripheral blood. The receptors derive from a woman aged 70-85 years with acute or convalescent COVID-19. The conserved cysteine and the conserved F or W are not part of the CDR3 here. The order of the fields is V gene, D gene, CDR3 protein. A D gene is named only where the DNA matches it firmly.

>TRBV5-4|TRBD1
ASSSGQGRTGEQF
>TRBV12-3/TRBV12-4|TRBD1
ASSSGQGYGYT
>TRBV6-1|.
ASSEASGAPRTEAF
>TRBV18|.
ASSLGAAQDT
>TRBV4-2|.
ASSPRDSQTQY
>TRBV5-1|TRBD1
ASSVGQGQETQY
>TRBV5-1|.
ASSRGGEGRSGELF
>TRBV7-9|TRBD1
ASTPQGVNTEAF
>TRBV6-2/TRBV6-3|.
ASTPGGRGLNTEAF
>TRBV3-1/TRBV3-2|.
ASSQRTMNTGELF
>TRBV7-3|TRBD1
ASSLEGALYGYNEQF
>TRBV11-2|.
ASSSSSGYT
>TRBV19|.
ASSTETIEQF
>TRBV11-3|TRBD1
ASSSGTAPGGYETQY
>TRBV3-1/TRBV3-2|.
ASSQVEGRTEAF
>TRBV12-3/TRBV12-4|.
ASSWGTESRYT
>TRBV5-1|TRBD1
ASSLLPDRGGETQY